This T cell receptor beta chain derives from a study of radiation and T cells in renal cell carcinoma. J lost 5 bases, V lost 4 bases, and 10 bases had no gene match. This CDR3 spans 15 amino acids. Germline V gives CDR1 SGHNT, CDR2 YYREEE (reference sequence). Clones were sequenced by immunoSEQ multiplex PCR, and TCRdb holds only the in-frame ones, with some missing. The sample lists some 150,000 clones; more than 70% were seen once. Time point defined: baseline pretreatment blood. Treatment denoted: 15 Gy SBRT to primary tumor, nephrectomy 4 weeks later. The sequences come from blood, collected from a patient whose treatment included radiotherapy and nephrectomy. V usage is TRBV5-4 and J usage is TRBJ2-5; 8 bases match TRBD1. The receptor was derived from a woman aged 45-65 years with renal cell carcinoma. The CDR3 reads CASSGTDRGRETQYF. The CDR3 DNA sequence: TGTGCCAGCAGCGGAACAGACAGGGGTAGGGAGACCCAGTACTTC.